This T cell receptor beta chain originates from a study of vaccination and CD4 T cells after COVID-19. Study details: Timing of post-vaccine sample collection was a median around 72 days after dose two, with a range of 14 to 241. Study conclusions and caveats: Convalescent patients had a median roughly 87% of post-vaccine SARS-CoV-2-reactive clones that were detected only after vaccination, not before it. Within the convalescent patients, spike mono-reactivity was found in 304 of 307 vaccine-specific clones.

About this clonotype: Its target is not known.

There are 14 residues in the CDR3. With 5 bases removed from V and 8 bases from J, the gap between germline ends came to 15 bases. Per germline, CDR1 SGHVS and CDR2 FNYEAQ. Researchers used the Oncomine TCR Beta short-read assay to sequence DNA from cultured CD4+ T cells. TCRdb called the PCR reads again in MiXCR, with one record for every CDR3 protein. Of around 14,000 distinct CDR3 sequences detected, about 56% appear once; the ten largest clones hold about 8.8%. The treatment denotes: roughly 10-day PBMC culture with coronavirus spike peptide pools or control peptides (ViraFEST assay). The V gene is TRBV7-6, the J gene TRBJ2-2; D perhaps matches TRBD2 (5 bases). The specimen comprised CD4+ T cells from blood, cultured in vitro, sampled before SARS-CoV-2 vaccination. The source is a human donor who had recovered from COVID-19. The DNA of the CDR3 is TGTGCCAGCAGCCCCCGTGGCGGGCGGGGGGAGCTGTTTTTT. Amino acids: CASSPRGGRGELFF.